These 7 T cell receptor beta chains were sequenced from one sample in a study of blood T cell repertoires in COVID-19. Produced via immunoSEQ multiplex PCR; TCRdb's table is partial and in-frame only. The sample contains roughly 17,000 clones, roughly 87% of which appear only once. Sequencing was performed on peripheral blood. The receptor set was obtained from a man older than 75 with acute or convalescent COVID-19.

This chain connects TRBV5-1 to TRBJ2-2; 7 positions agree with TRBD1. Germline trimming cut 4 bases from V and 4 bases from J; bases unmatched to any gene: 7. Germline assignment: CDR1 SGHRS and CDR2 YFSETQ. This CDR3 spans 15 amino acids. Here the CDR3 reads CASSVNRGRTGELFF. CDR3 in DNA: TGCGCCAGCAGCGTAAACAGGGGTCGCACCGGGGAGCTGTTTTTT.

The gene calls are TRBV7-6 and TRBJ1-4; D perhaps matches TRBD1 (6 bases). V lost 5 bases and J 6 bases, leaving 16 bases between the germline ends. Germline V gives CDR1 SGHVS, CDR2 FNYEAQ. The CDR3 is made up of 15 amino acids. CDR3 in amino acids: CASSPQPGQDEKLFF. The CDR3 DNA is TGTGCCAGCAGCCCCCAACCGGGACAAGATGAAAAACTGTTTTTT.

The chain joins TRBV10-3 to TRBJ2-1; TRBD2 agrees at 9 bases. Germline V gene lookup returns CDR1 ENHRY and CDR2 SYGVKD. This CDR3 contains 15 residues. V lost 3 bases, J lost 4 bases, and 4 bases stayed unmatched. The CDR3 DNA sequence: TGTGCCATCAGTGATCTTAGCGGGGGTTACAATGAGCAGTTCTTC. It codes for CAISDLSGGYNEQFF.

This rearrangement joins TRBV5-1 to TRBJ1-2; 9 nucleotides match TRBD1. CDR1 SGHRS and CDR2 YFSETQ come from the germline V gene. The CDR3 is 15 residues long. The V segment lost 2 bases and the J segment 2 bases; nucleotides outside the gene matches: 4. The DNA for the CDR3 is TGCGCCAGCAGCTTTGGGGGGACAGGGAACTATGGCTACACCTTC. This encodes CASSFGGTGNYGYTF.

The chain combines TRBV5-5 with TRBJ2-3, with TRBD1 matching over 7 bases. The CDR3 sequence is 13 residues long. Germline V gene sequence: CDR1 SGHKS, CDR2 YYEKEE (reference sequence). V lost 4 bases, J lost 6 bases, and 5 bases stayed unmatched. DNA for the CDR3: TGTGCCAGCAGCCCGTGGACAGGCGATACGCAGTATTTT. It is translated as CASSPWTGDTQYF.

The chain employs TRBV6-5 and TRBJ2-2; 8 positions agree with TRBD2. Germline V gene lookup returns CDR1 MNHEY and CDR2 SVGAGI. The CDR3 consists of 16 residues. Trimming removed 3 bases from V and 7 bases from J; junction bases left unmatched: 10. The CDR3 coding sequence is TGTGCCAGCAGTTATGGTAGCGGGGTCCGGGGCGGGGAGCTGTTTTTT. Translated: CASSYGSGVRGGELFF.

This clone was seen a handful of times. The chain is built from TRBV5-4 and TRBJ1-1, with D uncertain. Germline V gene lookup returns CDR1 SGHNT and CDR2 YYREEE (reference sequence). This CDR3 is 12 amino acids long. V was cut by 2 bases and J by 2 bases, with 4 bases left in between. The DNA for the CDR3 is TGTGCCAGCAGCTTCGGTAACACTGAAGCTTTCTTT. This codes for CASSFGNTEAFF.